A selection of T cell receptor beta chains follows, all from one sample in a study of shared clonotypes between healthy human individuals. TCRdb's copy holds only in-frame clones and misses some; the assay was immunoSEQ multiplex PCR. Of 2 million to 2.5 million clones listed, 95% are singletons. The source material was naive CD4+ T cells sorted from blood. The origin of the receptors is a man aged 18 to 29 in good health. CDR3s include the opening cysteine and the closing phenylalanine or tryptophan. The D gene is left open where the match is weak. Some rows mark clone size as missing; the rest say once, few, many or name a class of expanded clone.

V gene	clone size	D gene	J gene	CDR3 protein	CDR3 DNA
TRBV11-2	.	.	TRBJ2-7	CASSLARGGEQYF	TGTGCCAGCAGCTTAGCCAGGGGCGGCGAGCAGTACTTC
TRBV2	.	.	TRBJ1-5	CASSQTWATGGNQPQHF	TGTGCCAGCTCTCAGACTTGGGCCACGGGAGGCAATCAGCCCCAGCATTTT
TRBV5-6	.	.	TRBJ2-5	CASRINGGPSETQYF	TGTGCCAGCAGGATCAACGGGGGGCCGTCAGAGACCCAGTACTTC
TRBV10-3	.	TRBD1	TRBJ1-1	CAISEFGTAISGTEAFF	TGTGCCATCAGTGAATTCGGGACAGCAATCTCAGGCACTGAAGCTTTCTTT
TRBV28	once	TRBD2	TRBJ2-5	CASSSSGGAGQETQYF	TGTGCCAGCAGTTCTAGCGGGGGGGCGGGTCAAGAGACCCAGTACTTC
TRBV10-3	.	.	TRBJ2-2	CAISEENTGELFF	TGTGCCATCAGTGAGGAGAACACCGGGGAGCTGTTTTTT
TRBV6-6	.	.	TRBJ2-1	CASSFQGRVGEQFF	TGTGCCAGCAGTTTCCAGGGGCGGGTCGGTGAGCAGTTCTTC
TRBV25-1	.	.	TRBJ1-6	CASSAPGTVPPGF	TGTGCCAGCAGTGCTCCGGGGACGGTCCCTCCGGGCTTT
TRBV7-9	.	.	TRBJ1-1	CASSLNLPAAEAFF	TGTGCCAGCAGCTTAAACCTCCCAGCGGCTGAAGCTTTCTTT
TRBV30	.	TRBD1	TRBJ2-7	CAWSGRGHEQYF	TGTGCCTGGAGTGGCAGGGGGCACGAGCAGTACTTC
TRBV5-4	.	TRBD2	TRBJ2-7	CASSIGLAGNYEQYF	TGTGCCAGCAGCATCGGACTAGCGGGGAATTACGAGCAGTACTTC
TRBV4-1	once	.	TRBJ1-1	CASSQAVKPGHKNTEAFF	TGCGCCAGCAGCCAAGCCGTTAAACCGGGACACAAGAACACTGAAGCTTTCTTT
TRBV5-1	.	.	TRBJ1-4	CASSLGHTNEKLFF	TGCGCCAGCAGCTTGGGGCATACTAATGAAAAACTGTTTTTT
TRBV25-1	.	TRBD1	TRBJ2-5	CASSDPSRDRRGTQYF	TGTGCCAGCAGTGATCCCTCCCGGGACAGGCGTGGGACCCAGTACTTC
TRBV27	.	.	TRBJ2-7	CASSGTGTYEQYF	TGTGCCAGCAGCGGGACTGGAACCTACGAGCAGTACTTC
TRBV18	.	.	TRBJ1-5	CASSPSPSQPQHF	TGTGCCAGCTCACCCAGCCCCAGTCAGCCCCAGCATTTT
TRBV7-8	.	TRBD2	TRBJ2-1	CASSLRPSGGAYNEQFF	TGTGCCAGCAGCTTAAGGCCTAGCGGGGGGGCCTACAATGAGCAGTTCTTC
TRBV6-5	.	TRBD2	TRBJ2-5	CASHNSGVETQYF	TGTGCCAGCCACAACAGCGGGGTAGAGACCCAGTACTTC
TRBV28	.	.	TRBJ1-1	CASSSTYTEAFF	TGTGCCAGCAGTTCCACATACACTGAAGCTTTCTTT
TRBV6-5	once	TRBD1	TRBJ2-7	CASSNRGLYEQYF	TGTGCCAGCAGTAACAGGGGTCTCTACGAGCAGTACTTC
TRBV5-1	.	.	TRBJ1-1	CASSLEAQPGAFF	TGCGCCAGCAGCTTGGAAGCCCAACCTGGGGCTTTCTTT
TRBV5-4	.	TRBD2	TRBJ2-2	CASSRPGLENTGELFF	TGTGCCAGCAGCAGACCGGGACTAGAAAACACCGGGGAGCTGTTTTTT
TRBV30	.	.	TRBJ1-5	CAWGHEVPQHF	TGTGCCTGGGGGCACGAAGTGCCCCAGCATTTT
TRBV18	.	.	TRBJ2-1	CASSPPRSSYNEQFF	TGTGCCAGCTCACCACCGAGGAGCTCCTACAATGAGCAGTTCTTC
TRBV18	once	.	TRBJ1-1	CASSPLQGGGMNTEAFF	TGTGCCAGCTCACCGCTTCAAGGGGGGGGAATGAACACTGAAGCTTTCTTT
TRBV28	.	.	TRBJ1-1	CAGGSNEGLNTEAFF	TGTGCCGGGGGGAGCAACGAGGGATTGAACACTGAAGCTTTCTTT
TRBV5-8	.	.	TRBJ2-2	CASSFGGRRTGELFF	TGTGCCAGCAGCTTTGGGGGCCGGAGGACCGGGGAGCTGTTTTTT